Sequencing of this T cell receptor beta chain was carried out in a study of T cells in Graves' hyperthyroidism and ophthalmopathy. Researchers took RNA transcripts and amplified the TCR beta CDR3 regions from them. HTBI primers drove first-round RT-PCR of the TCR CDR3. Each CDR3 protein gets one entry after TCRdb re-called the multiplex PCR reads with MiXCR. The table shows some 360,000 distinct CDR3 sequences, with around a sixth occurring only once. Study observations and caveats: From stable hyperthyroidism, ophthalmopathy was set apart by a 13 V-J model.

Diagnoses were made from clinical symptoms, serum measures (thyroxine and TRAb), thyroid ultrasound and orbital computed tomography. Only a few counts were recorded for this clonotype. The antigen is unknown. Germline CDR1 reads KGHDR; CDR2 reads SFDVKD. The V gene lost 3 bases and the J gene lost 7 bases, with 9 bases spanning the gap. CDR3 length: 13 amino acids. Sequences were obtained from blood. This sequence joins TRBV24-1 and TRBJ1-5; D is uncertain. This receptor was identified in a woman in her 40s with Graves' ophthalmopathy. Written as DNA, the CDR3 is TGTGCCACCAGTGATGGGGTTAACCAGCCCCAGCATTTT. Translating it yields CATSDGVNQPQHF.